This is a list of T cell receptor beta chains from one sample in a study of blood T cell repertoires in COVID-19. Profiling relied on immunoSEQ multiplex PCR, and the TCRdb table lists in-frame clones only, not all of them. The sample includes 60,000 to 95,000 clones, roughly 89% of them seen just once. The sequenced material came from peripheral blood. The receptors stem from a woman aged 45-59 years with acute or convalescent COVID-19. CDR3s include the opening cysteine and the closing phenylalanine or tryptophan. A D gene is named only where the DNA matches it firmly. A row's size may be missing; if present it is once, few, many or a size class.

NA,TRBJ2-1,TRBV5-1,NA,TGCGCCAGCAGCTTGGGCCAGCGGTACAATGAGCAGTTCTTC,CASSLGQRYNEQFF
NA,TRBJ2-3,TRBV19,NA,TGTGCCAGTAGTATAGTTAGTTCTAGCACAGATACGCAGTATTTT,CASSIVSSSTDTQYF
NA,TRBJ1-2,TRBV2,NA,TGTGCCAGCAAGGTTACAGCCGCTAACTATGGCTACACCTTC,CASKVTAANYGYTF
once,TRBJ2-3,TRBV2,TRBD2,TGTGCCAGCAGTGTCGGGGGGGCTTTTCTCGGCACAGATACGCAGTATTTT,CASSVGGAFLGTDTQYF
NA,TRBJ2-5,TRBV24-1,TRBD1,TGTGCCACCAGTGACTCAGGGGGCATTGGGGAGACCCAGTACTTC,CATSDSGGIGETQYF
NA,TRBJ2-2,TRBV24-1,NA,TGTGCCACCAGTGATCCTGACGGAAGGGGCTTTGGGGAGCTGTTTTTT,CATSDPDGRGFGELFF
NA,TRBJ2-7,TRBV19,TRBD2,TGTGCCAGTAGCTGGGGGACTAGCGGATCCTACGAGCAGTACTTC,CASSWGTSGSYEQYF
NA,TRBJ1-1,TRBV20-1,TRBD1,TGCAGTGCTAGTGGGACAGGGACCACTGAAGCTTTCTTT,CSASGTGTTEAFF
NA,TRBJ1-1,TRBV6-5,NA,TGTGCCAGCAGTTACCAGGCCGGGATGATGAACACTGAAGCTTTCTTT,CASSYQAGMMNTEAFF
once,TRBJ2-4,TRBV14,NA,TGTGCCAGCAGCCATACAGCAAGCTTAGCCAAAAACATTCAGTACTTC,CASSHTASLAKNIQYF
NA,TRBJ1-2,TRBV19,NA,TGTGCCACTTTACCCTACGTAAGAAGGGGCGGCTATGGCTACACCTTC,CATLPYVRRGGYGYTF
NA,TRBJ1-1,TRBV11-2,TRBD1,TGTGCCAGCAGCCCAGGGGACAGGGGGCAAGCTTTCTTT,CASSPGDRGQAFF
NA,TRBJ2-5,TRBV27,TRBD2,TGTGCCAGCAGTTACCTAGCGGGAGGGCGGGTCGAGACCCAGTACTTC,CASSYLAGGRVETQYF
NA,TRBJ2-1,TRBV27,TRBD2,TGTGCCAGCAGTCGGACTAGCGGGAACTACAATGAGCAGTTCTTC,CASSRTSGNYNEQFF
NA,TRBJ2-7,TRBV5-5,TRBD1,TGTGCCAGCAGTCACCCCTCCAACAGGGGCAGCTCCTACGAGCAGTACTTC,CASSHPSNRGSSYEQYF
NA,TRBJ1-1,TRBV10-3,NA,TGTGCCATCAGGGACAGCCGGAACACTGAAGCTTTCTTT,CAIRDSRNTEAFF
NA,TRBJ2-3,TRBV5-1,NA,TGCGCCAGCAGCCCGGTATCAACAGATACGCAGTATTTT,CASSPVSTDTQYF
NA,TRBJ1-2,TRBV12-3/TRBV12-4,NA,TGTGCCACCGACGGCGGGGGGAAAGGTGGCTACACCTTC,CATDGGGKGGYTF
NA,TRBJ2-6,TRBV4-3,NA,TGCGCCAGCAGCCAAGATGGGAGTTTATGGGGCGGGGCCGGGGCCAACGTCCTGACTTTC,CASSQDGSLWGGAGANVLTF
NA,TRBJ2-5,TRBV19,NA,TGTGCCAGTAGCGAGCTGAGAGCGGAGACCCAGTACTTC,CASSELRAETQYF
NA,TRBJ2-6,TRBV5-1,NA,TGCGCCAGCAGCCTCTGGACAGCCTCTGGGGCCAACGTCCTGACTTTC,CASSLWTASGANVLTF
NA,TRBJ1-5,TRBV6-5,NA,TGTGCCAGCAGTTACGCAGGGAGCAATCAGCCCCAGCATTTT,CASSYAGSNQPQHF
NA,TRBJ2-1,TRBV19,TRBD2,TGTGCCAGTAGCGTCTCGGGAGGGCCTGTGGATGAGCAGTTCTTC,CASSVSGGPVDEQFF
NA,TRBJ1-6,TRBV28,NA,TGTGCCAGCAGCTTGGGGCGGATGGCCCTCCACTTT,CASSLGRMALHF
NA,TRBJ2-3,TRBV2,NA,TGTGCCAGCATTCCGACTACACCTAGGGATACGCAGTATTTT,CASIPTTPRDTQYF
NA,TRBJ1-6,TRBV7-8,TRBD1,TGTGCCAGCAGCTTAGGGTTCGGGACAGGGAATTCACCCCTCCACTTT,CASSLGFGTGNSPLHF
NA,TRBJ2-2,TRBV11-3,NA,TGTGCCAGCCGGCCAGGGCCCACCGGGGAGCTGTTTTTT,CASRPGPTGELFF
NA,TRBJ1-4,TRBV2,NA,TGTGCCAGCAGTGGGACAGTTCCAACTAATGAAAAACTGTTTTTT,CASSGTVPTNEKLFF
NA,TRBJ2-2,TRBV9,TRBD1,TGTGCCAGCAGCGCAAAACAGGGGGTCGGGGAGCTGTTTTTT,CASSAKQGVGELFF
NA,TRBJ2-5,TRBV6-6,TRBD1,TGTGCCAGCAGTCCCGACAGGGTATTTGGAGAGACCCAGTACTTC,CASSPDRVFGETQYF
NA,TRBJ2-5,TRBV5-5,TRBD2,TGTGCCAGCAGCTTAACTCCGGGGAGGGAAGAGACCCAGTACTTC,CASSLTPGREETQYF
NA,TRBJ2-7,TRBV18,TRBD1,TGTGCCAGCTCACCCGGACAGGGGCCCTACGAGCAGTACTTC,CASSPGQGPYEQYF
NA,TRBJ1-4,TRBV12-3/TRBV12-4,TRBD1,TGTGCCAGCAACAGGGGAGACGTCGAAAAACTGTTTTTT,CASNRGDVEKLFF
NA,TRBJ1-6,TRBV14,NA,TGTGCCAGCAGCCAAGATCGTTGGCTCTCACCCCTCCACTTT,CASSQDRWLSPLHF
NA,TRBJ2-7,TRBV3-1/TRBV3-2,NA,TGTGCCAGCAGCCAAGATTGGGCAGGGGAAAGGGAGCAGTACTTC,CASSQDWAGEREQYF
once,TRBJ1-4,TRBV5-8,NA,TGTGCCAGCAGCTTGGCGGGACACGGAAATGAAAAACTGTTTTTT,CASSLAGHGNEKLFF
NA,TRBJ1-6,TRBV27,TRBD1,TGTGCCAGCAGTCCCCGGACAGGGGCGAATTCACCCCTCCACTTT,CASSPRTGANSPLHF
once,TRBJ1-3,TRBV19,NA,TGTGCCAGCCGAAAAAACCGGGAAAAAAGCACCTCTGGAAACACCATATATTTT,CASRKNREKSTSGNTIYF
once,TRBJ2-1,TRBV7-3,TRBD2,TGTGCCAGCAGCCCAAAAGGACTAGCGGGAGGAAGTGAGCAGTTCTTC,CASSPKGLAGGSEQFF
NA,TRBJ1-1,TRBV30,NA,TGTGCCTGGAGTTCATACATGAACACTGAAGCTTTCTTT,CAWSSYMNTEAFF
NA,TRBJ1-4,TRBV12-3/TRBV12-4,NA,TGTGCCAGCAGAAACCTACAGGGAAAACTGTTTTTT,CASRNLQGKLFF
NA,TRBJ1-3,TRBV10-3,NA,TGTGCCTCCCGAGTCCATGGGCGCTCTGGAAACACCATATATTTT,CASRVHGRSGNTIYF
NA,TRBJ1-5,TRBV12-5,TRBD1,TGTGCTAGTGGTCCCCCTCCTGGACAGGATCCTAGACAGCCCCAGCATTTT,CASGPPPGQDPRQPQHF
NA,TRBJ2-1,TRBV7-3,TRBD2,TGTGCCAGCAGCTTAGCGGGAGAGGGGAATGAGCAGTTCTTC,CASSLAGEGNEQFF
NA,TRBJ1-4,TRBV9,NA,TGTGCCAGCAGCAGACAGCCCCAAGGGAATGAAAAACTGTTTTTT,CASSRQPQGNEKLFF
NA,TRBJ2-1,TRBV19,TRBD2,TGTGCCAGTAGTAGACTAGCGGGAAAGAGGAATGAGCAGTTCTTC,CASSRLAGKRNEQFF
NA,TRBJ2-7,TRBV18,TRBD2,TGTGCCAGCTCACCCGAAGCGGGGGCCGCCTACGAGCAGTACTTC,CASSPEAGAAYEQYF
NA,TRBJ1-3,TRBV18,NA,TGTGCCAGCTCACCAAACAGGGCGGATATAGCAAACACCATATATTTT,CASSPNRADIANTIYF
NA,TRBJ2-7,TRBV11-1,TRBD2,TGTGCCAGCAGCTTTAGCGGGGGATCCTACGAGCAGTACTTC,CASSFSGGSYEQYF
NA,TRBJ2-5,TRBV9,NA,TGTGCCAGCAGCCCGGACTGGCCCGAGGAGACCCAGTACTTC,CASSPDWPEETQYF
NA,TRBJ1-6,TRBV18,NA,TGTGCCAGCTCACGGAGGACTCCGGGGGATTCACCCCTCCACTTT,CASSRRTPGDSPLHF
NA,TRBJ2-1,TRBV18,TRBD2,TGTGCCAGTTCCCAAGGACTAGAGGGGAATGAGCAGTTCTTC,CASSQGLEGNEQFF
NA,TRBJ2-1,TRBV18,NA,TGTGCCAGCTCACCGGAGGTCACTGAGCAGTTCTTC,CASSPEVTEQFF
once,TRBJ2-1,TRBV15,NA,TGTGCCACCAGCAATACGGGTGCGGAGCAGTTCTTC,CATSNTGAEQFF
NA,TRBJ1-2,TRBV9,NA,TGTGCCAGCAGCGTTCCCGGGAAGGACTACACCTTC,CASSVPGKDYTF